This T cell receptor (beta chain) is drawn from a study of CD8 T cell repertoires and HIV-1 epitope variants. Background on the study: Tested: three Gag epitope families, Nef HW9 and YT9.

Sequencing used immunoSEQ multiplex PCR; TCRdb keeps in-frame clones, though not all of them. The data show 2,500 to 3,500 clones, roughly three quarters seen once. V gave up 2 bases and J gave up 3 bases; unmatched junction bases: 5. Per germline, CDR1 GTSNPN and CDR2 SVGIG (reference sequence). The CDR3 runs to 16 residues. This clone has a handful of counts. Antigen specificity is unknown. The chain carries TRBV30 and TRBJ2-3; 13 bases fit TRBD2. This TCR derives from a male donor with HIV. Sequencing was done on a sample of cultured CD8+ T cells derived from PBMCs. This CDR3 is CAWSIGLAGATDTQYF. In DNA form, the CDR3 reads TGTGCCTGGAGTATCGGACTAGCGGGGGCTACAGATACGCAGTATTTT. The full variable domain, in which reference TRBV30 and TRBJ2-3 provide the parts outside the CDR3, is SQTIHQWPATLVQPVGSPLSLECTVEGTSNPNLYWYRQAAGRGLQLLFYSVGIGQISSEVPQNLSASRPQDRQFILSSKKLLLSDSGFYLCAWSIGLAGATDTQYFGPGTRLTVL.